This T cell receptor beta chain was documented in a study of TIL therapy for anti-PD-1-resistant metastatic lung cancer. About the study: Tumors had a median PD-L1 proportion score of approximately 6.4%. Tumors carried a median about 1.5 non-synonymous mutations per megabase.

V gave up 3 bases and J gave up 4 bases; unmatched junction bases: 8. The germline CDR1 and CDR2 sequences are SQVTM and ANQGSEA. The CDR3 covers 14 residues. The time point: pre-treatment sample, taken before nivolumab and TIL therapy. Sequencing used immunoSEQ v3. TCRdb keeps only in-frame clones here, not all; method: immunoSEQ multiplex PCR. The table has just under 60,000 clones, roughly 66% seen once. The sequencing here drew on blood, taken at baseline. This chain connects TRBV29-1 to TRBJ1-2; 7 nucleotides match TRBD1. The clonotype comes from a person aged 25 to 85 with non-small cell lung cancer. The CDR3 nucleotides are TGCAGCGTTGATCCGACAGGGAATGGCTATGGCTACACCTTC. The encoded protein is CSVDPTGNGYGYTF.